The clone carrying this T cell receptor beta chain appeared once. Seattle patients were enrolled while actively infected and followed longitudinally. The data derive from a study of blood T cell repertoires in COVID-19. Study in general: Sample material is recorded as cDNA or gDNA derived from T cells, B-cell-depleted T cells, or PBMCs.

V lost 4 bases, J lost 7 bases, and 14 bases lay in between. Germline CDR1 and CDR2: SGHNT and YYREEE (reference sequence). The CDR3 has 14 amino acids. The assay was immunoSEQ multiplex PCR, and TCRdb's table has in-frame clones only and misses some. The data show about 89,000 clones, 75% to 80% seen once. The specimen was peripheral blood. This chain joins TRBV5-4 and TRBJ2-2; a possible D gene is TRBD1 (6 bases). This receptor was obtained from a man in his 70s with COVID-19, enrolled during active disease. The CDR3 here is CASSVDLGGGELFF. CDR3 nucleotide sequence: TGTGCCAGCAGCGTGGACTTAGGGGGCGGGGAGCTGTTTTTT. The whole variable domain, remainder taken from reference TRBV5-4 and TRBJ2-2, is ETGVTQSPTHLIKTRGQQVTLRCSSQSGHNTVSWYQQALGQGPQFIFQYYREEENGRGNFPPRFSGLQFPNYSSELNVNALELDDSALYLCASSVDLGGGELFFGEGSRLTVL.